The 12 T cell receptor beta chains below come from one sample, sequenced in a study of CD8+ T cells in alopecia areata. The sequencing template was cDNA reverse transcribed from extracted RNA. Clones were read by immunoSEQ multiplex PCR, and TCRdb kept only the in-frame ones, dropping some. The sample has some 180,000 clones; about half are singletons. Stated treatment: oral pan-JAK inhibitor, 5-10 mg twice daily. The sequenced sample was CD8+ T cells sorted from blood, obtained between weeks 51 and 52, from a patient treated with tofacitinib. The receptors shown here come from a human donor with alopecia areata.

This clone turned up a few times. The CDR3 region is CASSFGSEDIQYF. CDR3 sequence (DNA): TGTGCCAGCAGCTTTGGGTCTGAGGACATTCAGTACTTC. The chain uses TRBV7-2 and TRBJ2-4; no firm D call. Between the trimmed V and J ends, which lost 3 bases and 8 bases, there was a span of 11 bases. The germline V gene has CDR1 SGHTA and CDR2 FQGNSA. CDR3 length: 13 amino acids.

This clone was observed a handful of times. V and J are TRBV18 and TRBJ2-7; D gene unclear. In germline, CDR1 is KGHSH, CDR2 LQKENI. The CDR3 consists of 15 residues. V gave up 0 bases and J gave up 0 bases, with 9 bases separating them. The CDR3 DNA reads as TGTGCCAGCTCACCACCGTCTAGGAGCTCCTACGAGCAGTACTTC. Protein sequence: CASSPPSRSSYEQYF.

The CDR3 bases are TGCGCCAGCTTCTCCGGACAGGGTTACGAGCAGTACTTC. Translating gives CASFSGQGYEQYF. V usage is TRBV5-1 and J usage is TRBJ2-7; 8 positions match TRBD1. The germline V gene has CDR1 SGHRS and CDR2 YFSETQ. This CDR3 contains 13 residues. J gave up 4 bases and V 7 bases, and 7 bases lay outside the gene matches.

This clone was seen more than once but under ten times. The V gene is TRBV30, the J gene TRBJ1-1; D not certain. Germline V gene lookup returns CDR1 GTSNPN and CDR2 SVGIG (reference sequence). The length of the CDR3 is 13 residues. Trimming took 0 bases from V and 0 from J, leaving 5 bases between them. In DNA, the CDR3 is TGTGCCTGGAGTGTATTTATGAACACTGAAGCTTTCTTT. It yields the protein CAWSVFMNTEAFF.

This clone was found a few times. The chain recombines TRBV5-6 with TRBJ2-5; 12 nucleotides line up with TRBD2. CDR1 and CDR2 from the germline V gene are SGHDT and YYEEEE. The V and J ends lost 4 bases and 2 bases, in that order; junction bases with no gene match: 3. The CDR3 has 15 amino acids. Here the CDR3 reads CASSVGLAGQETQYF. CDR3 bases: TGTGCCAGCAGCGTCGGACTAGCGGGGCAAGAGACCCAGTACTTC. Combining the CDR3 with reference TRBV5-6 and TRBJ2-5 gives the whole variable domain DAGVTQSPTHLIKTRGQQVTLRCSPKSGHDTVSWYQQALGQGPQFIFQYYEEEERQRGNFPDRFSGHQFPNYSSELNVNALLLGDSALYLCASSVGLAGQETQYFGPGTRLLVL.

The chain joins TRBV9 to TRBJ2-3, with 12 positions matching TRBD2. Germline V gene data show CDR1 as SGDLS and CDR2 as YYNGEE. V shed 3 bases, J shed 0 bases, and the junction held 8 bases outside the gene matches. The CDR3 covers 18 residues. The CDR3 sequence is CASSALAGGQPSTDTQYF. CDR3 DNA sequence: TGTGCCAGCAGCGCACTAGCGGGGGGCCAGCCTAGCACAGATACGCAGTATTTT.

This clone was recorded a few times. The chain uses TRBV4-3 and TRBJ1-1; TRBD1 agrees at 7 bases. CDR1 and CDR2 from the germline V gene are LGHNA and YSLEER. The CDR3 has 15 amino acids. After removal of 1 base from V and 5 bases from J, the junction contained 7 bases not matched to a gene. The CDR3 DNA reads as TGCGCCAGCAGCCAAGCCGACAGGGCCGGGACTGAAGCTTTCTTT. It translates to CASSQADRAGTEAFF.

This clone came up a few times. The chain is built from TRBV13 and TRBJ1-2; no firm D call. Germline-derived CDR1 and CDR2 are PRHDT and FYEKMQ (reference sequence). This CDR3 is 16 amino acids long. Trimming stripped 5 bases from V and 0 bases from J, with 16 bases between. DNA for the CDR3: TGTGCCAGCAGCCCTGCCGGGCAGGATCCTAACTATGGCTACACCTTC. Encoded protein: CASSPAGQDPNYGYTF.

V is TRBV25-1 and J is TRBJ1-5; D is ambiguous. Per germline, CDR1 MGHDK and CDR2 SYGVNS. V shed 2 bases and J shed 1 base, with 6 bases lying between them. The CDR3 is 14 residues long. The CDR3: CASSENYSNQPQHF. CDR3 sequence (DNA): TGTGCCAGCAGTGAAAATTACAGCAATCAGCCCCAGCATTTT.

The chain has TRBV4-3 and TRBJ2-7, with unresolved D. Trimming stripped 4 bases from V and 2 bases from J, with 15 bases between. The germline V gene encodes CDR1 LGHNA and CDR2 YSLEER. This CDR3 spans 15 amino acids. CDR3 nucleotide sequence: TGCGCCAGCAGCCGATCCCCAAACGGCACCTACGAGCAGTACTTC. Amino acids: CASSRSPNGTYEQYF.

This chain uses TRBV7-6 with TRBJ1-5; 7 positions agree with TRBD1. J gave up 7 bases and V 4 bases, and 10 bases lay outside the gene matches. Germline-derived CDR1 and CDR2 are SGHVS and FNYEAQ. The CDR3 totals 15 residues. The CDR3 protein is CASSYYAGGQQPQHF. CDR3 bases: TGTGCCAGCAGCTACTACGCCGGGGGACAGCAGCCCCAGCATTTT.

The V and J genes are TRBV2 and TRBJ2-5, with unresolved D. V dropped 7 bases and J dropped 1 base, with 13 bases sitting between them. Germline V gene sequence: CDR1 SNHLY, CDR2 FYNNEI. This CDR3 region has 14 residues. The CDR3 is CASTPAGVQETQYF. The DNA of the CDR3 is TGTGCCAGCACTCCTGCTGGGGTCCAAGAGACCCAGTACTTC. Filled out from reference TRBV2 and TRBJ2-5, the complete variable domain reads EPEVTQTPSHQVTQMGQEVILRCVPISNHLYFYWYRQILGQKVEFLVSFYNNEISEKSEIFDDQFSVERPDGSNFTLKIRSTKLEDSAMYFCASTPAGVQETQYFGPGTRLLVL.